This T cell receptor (beta chain) was captured by sequencing in a study of naive and memory T cell subsets (dated by TCRdb to 2016 to 2017). Regarding the complete study: An open-source, UMI-based TCR alpha and beta sequencing pipeline was applied to sorted naive and memory peripheral blood T cell subsets. Complete agreement was observed between the functional CMV T cell responses and the IgG serology results. RNA was DNase-treated and reverse transcribed with TCR constant-region primers, mostly using SuperScript III. Study-level results and caveats: In both CD4 and CD8 cells, the Gini index increased while Shannon and inverse Simpson diversity decreased from naive through CM, EM and EMRA. Once error correction was done, more than 85% of naive TCR sequences showed up just once, which made the naive abundance distributions much steeper than those of the memory subsets. TCR abundance followed a power law whose exponent differed between naive and memory subsets but was consistent across the three individuals. RNA-based TCR counts may be influenced by expression changes linked to T cell activation and differentiation. Each clonotype was defined as a single alpha or beta chain sequence rather than as a paired alpha/beta receptor. No ground truth was available to validate the repertoire findings for the naive and memory subsets.

Libraries came from UMI-ligation and nested PCR. The beta constant-region primer consisted of an equimolar mixture of two oligonucleotides that together covered TRBC1 and TRBC2. Four rounds of PCR, combining the SP2 primer with nested alpha and beta constant-region primers, were used to amplify the ligated cDNA. A single-stranded oligonucleotide containing the SP2 primer and a 12-nucleotide UMI was joined to the 3' end of the cDNA by T4 RNA ligase 1. The ligation reaction was kept at 16 degrees C for roughly 18-24 hours. PCR2 was usually performed as a SYBR Green qPCR and halted at a preset threshold so that over-amplification would not occur. Every purification after the first one was done using Agencourt AMPure XP magnetic beads. Library amounts were measured by Qubit and library quality was assessed on a TapeStation, where the main peak was expected at around 650 bp. Pooled libraries were sequenced on an Illumina MiSeq using v2 2x251 paired-end kits, and typically about 0.9-2 million reads were obtained per sample. Libraries were pooled at 4 nM per sample, and roughly 5-8% PhiX was added to improve cluster recognition. The authors' analysis ran thus. V and J genes were assigned to Demultiplexor-processed FASTQ reads by Decombinator through tag matching, with a single base-pair mismatch being allowed. By using UMIs, Collapsinator corrected both sequencing errors and the frequency errors caused by PCR heterogeneity. CDR3Translator translated TCRs and extracted CDR3s from the conserved cysteine to the FGXG phenylalanine, flagging non-productive sequences. Gini, Shannon entropy and inverse Simpson indices were computed after subsampling the repertoires to the same number of UMI-defined TCRs. Power-law fits to clonotype abundance distributions were performed by maximum likelihood within the linear range. When run on a single naive CD8 sample, MIGEC and the pipeline yielded similar UMI counts, similar unique TCR numbers and similar clonal distributions. The repertoires were searched for approximately 7,000 CMV-associated CDR3 sequences that had been compiled from VDJdb and a published dataset. Using fastp at Q25 and MiXCR, TCRdb reprocessed the public reads and kept productive beta chains. All rows with the same CDR3 protein become a single entry with the most common DNA and genes. None of the V and J calls come from the authors' own analysis; TCRdb made them. A total of about 17,000 distinct CDR3 sequences appear in this sample, around 9% of them only once. The ten largest make up 23% of the sample.

This clonotype was detected many times. Its antigen is not yet known. No base qualities exist here, and no much larger clone lies one base off it. V is cut by 2 bases and J by 3 bases, and the space between the germline ends is 26 bases. Including cysteine and phenylalanine, the CDR3 has 19 amino acids. The CDR3 DNA has 57 bases and is translated from base 1. From the germline V gene, CDR1 is SGHVS and CDR2 is FQNEAQ. From the second PCR step onward, the TCR alpha chain libraries and the TCR beta chain libraries were amplified separately. The CMV status of each donor was determined by measuring IFNgamma production from CD4+ T cells after fresh PBMCs had been stimulated overnight with CMV viral lysate. CD4 T cells were positively selected using Miltenyi beads, after which CD8 T cells were positively selected from the CD4-negative fraction. After staining for CD3, CD4, CD8, CD45RA, CD27 and a live/dead dye, cells were sorted on a BD Aria II into four subsets based on CD45RA and CD27. A few healthy volunteers provided blood, and each donor's sample was split into CD4 and CD8 T cells and then further divided into four differentiation subsets. Roughly 120 ml of peripheral blood was collected from each donor, and PBMC were isolated by Ficoll-Paque PLUS density-gradient centrifugation. The sorted cells were lysed in RLT buffer, after which RNA was extracted using a Qiagen RNeasy kit and kept at -80 degrees C.

The sequence was obtained from a human donor in good health. Sequencing was performed on central memory CD8+ T cells from blood. The sample's cell subset or site label, decoded: central memory, CD45RA- CD27+. The chain uses TRBV7-8 and TRBJ2-7; TRBD2 is perhaps the D gene, given 5 matching bases. The nucleotides read TGTGCCAGCAGCTTAAGTCCCCTAGCTCGAGTAATTGGTGGCTACGAGCAGTACTTC. This sequence encodes CASSLSPLARVIGGYEQYF.